Detailed here is one T cell receptor (beta chain). What it recognizes is unknown. 5'RACE template switching with UMIs produced the TCR beta cDNA. From the 5' RACE reads, TCRdb lists one entry per CDR3 protein and no DNA. Its clone listing holds about 460,000 distinct CDR3 sequences. The source of the sample is a study of T cells expressing NK-cell markers. Points from the study as a whole: In a handful of donors, dominant CD3+CD56+NKG2C+ clonotypes ranked among the top 10 CD8+ clonotypes. There were a few donors in whom these clonotypes also led the CD3+CD56-NKG2C+ fraction.

The CDR3 sequence is 18 residues long. The germline gives CDR1 LNHDA, CDR2 SQIVND (reference sequence). The receptor was derived from a woman aged 45 to 65 in good health. The V and J genes are TRBV19 and TRBJ2-1; there is no DNA to check the TCRdb D call of TRBD1. Sequenced: blood T cells: a sorted CD56 or NKG2C T cell subset, CD4+ or CD8+ T cells, or bulk PBMC T cells (not recorded which). CDR3: CASSEVGERLSSYNEQFF.